This T cell receptor (beta chain) was documented in a study of cytomegalovirus exposure and HLA in healthy donors. Study-wide results and caveats: As immune exposure information, only CMV serostatus was available. An analysis done earlier found most TCR beta V segments productive about 87% or about 30% of the time. HLA allele associations emerged for around 15,000 TCR beta sequences in a later analysis, at 0.05 false discovery rate.

Points on this clone: What it recognizes is unknown.

Researchers ran the PCR with 60 Vbeta and 13 Jbeta primers. TCRdb's table, derived via immunoSEQ multiplex PCR, lists solely in-frame clones and lacks some. Of 40,000 to 60,000 clones in the sample, 72% were seen once. V lost 3 bases, J lost 1 base, and 9 bases lay in between. The CDR3 contains 14 residues. Germline V CDR1 and CDR2: LNHDA, SQIVND (reference sequence). The TCR sequence derives from a woman aged 45-60 years in good health and CMV-seronegative. The chain employs TRBV19 and TRBJ1-1; no definite D call. Sequenced material: PBMCs. CDR3 bases: TGTGCCAGTAGTATCCCTGGCGGGAACACTGAAGCTTTCTTT. Protein product: CASSIPGGNTEAFF.